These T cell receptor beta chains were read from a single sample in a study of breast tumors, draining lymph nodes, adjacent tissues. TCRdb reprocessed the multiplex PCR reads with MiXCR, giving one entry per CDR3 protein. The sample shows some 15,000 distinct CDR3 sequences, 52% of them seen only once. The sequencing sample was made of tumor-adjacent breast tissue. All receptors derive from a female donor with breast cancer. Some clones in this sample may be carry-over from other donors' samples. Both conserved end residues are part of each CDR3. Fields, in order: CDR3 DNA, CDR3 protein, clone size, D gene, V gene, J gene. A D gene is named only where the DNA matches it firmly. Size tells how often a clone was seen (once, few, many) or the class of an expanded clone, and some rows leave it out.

TGTGCCACCAGTGATCCTAGCGGGAGGAACCGCGAGCAGTACTTC	CATSDPSGRNREQYF	.	TRBD2	TRBV24-1	TRBJ2-7
TGTGCCAGCAGCTTAGCGTGGGTCCCGGGACAGGGGAGGCGATATGGCTACACCTTC	CASSLAWVPGQGRRYGYTF	.	TRBD1	TRBV7-2	TRBJ1-2
TGCGCCAGCAGCCCGGGGACAGCGAATCAGCCCCAGCATTTT	CASSPGTANQPQHF	many	TRBD1	TRBV5-1	TRBJ1-5
TGTACCAGCAGATCCTCCTGGGGGTACCAAGAGACCCAGTACTTC	CTSRSSWGYQETQYF	many	.	TRBV6-1	TRBJ2-5
TGCGCCAGCCGGGACCCATTAGGGGACACCGGGGAGCTGTTTTTT	CASRDPLGDTGELFF	medium-sized	.	TRBV5-1	TRBJ2-2
TGTGCCAGCAATTTCGGACAGGGGAGCGATGAGCAGTTCTTC	CASNFGQGSDEQFF	.	TRBD1	TRBV2	TRBJ2-1
TGTGCCAGCAGTGTGACTAGCGGGAGGGACAATGAGCAGTTCTTC	CASSVTSGRDNEQFF	many	TRBD2	TRBV2	TRBJ2-1
TGTGCCAGCAGTAAAGGGGGGGGGTTTGGCACCGGGGAGCTGTTCTTT	CASSKGGGFGTGELFF	.	.	TRBV2	TRBJ2-2
TGTGCCAGTACCGGGGGACAGGGAGGAGGCTACACCTTC	CASTGGQGGGYTF	.	TRBD1	TRBV19	TRBJ1-2
TGCAGCGTTGAAGGACAGGGTGGTGGCTACACCTTC	CSVEGQGGGYTF	once	TRBD1	TRBV29-1	TRBJ1-2
TGTGCCATCAGTGAACGGACAGGGGGCTATGGCTACACCTTC	CAISERTGGYGYTF	.	TRBD1	TRBV10-3	TRBJ1-2
TGTGCCAGCAGCGTAGAGGACAGGGGGGGAGAAAAACTGTTTTTT	CASSVEDRGGEKLFF	.	TRBD1	TRBV9	TRBJ1-4
TGTGCCAGCAGTATAGGACCGTCGGAGGGTAGAAACACCATATATTTT	CASSIGPSEGRNTIYF	.	.	TRBV2	TRBJ1-3
TGTGCCAGCAGGCGGACAGGGTACTACGAGCAGTACTTC	CASRRTGYYEQYF	.	TRBD1	TRBV6-5	TRBJ2-7
TGTGCCAGTAGTACAGGGGCAGATACGCAGTATTTT	CASSTGADTQYF	medium-sized	.	TRBV19	TRBJ2-3
TGTGCCAGCAGTTTTCGGGGGGCAGGGCAGCCCCAGCATTTT	CASSFRGAGQPQHF	.	.	TRBV12-3/TRBV12-4	TRBJ1-5
TGTGCCAAAAAGGGGAGGCCGTCTCCCAGTGGCTACACCTTC	CAKKGRPSPSGYTF	medium-sized	.	TRBV2	TRBJ1-2
TGTGCCAGCAGCCCTGGACTTACAGATACGCAGTATTTC	CASSPGLTDTQYF	.	.	TRBV7-3	TRBJ2-3
TGTGCCAGCAGCCGGGGGGCCCATGAGCAGTTCTTC	CASSRGAHEQFF	medium-sized	.	TRBV6-5	TRBJ2-1
TGTGCCAGCTTGACACAAGCAAGGGACAAGGGTACCTACGAGCAGTACTTC	CASLTQARDKGTYEQYF	many	.	TRBV6-2/TRBV6-3	TRBJ2-7
TGTGCCAGCAGCTTAGAGGGCTGGGGACAGGGGGCAGCGGATACGCAGTATTTT	CASSLEGWGQGAADTQYF	many	TRBD1	TRBV7-2	TRBJ2-3
TGTGCCAGCAGTGTGGGACGGGGGAGGTTTGACTATGGCTACACCTTC	CASSVGRGRFDYGYTF	.	.	TRBV12-3/TRBV12-4	TRBJ1-2
TGTGCCAGTAGTATAGGTGGGAGTCAAGAGACCCAGTACTTC	CASSIGGSQETQYF	medium-sized	.	TRBV19	TRBJ2-5
TGTGCCAGCAGTCTTAAAGCGGTCACCGGGGAGCTGTTTTTT	CASSLKAVTGELFF	many	.	TRBV27	TRBJ2-2
TGCAGTGCCGATAGCGGGGCTTCCTACGAGCAGTACTTC	CSADSGASYEQYF	.	TRBD2	TRBV20-1	TRBJ2-7
TGTGCCATCAGTGAGCACAGCTATGGCTACACCTTC	CAISEHSYGYTF	once	.	TRBV10-3	TRBJ1-2